The subject of this entry is one T cell receptor beta chain. The antigen is unknown. This sample was taken from a study of cytotoxic CD8 clonotypes in ibrutinib-treated CLL. Regarding the study as a whole: Public clonotypes showed up rarely, and on treatment they shrank or held steady. The study found clonality rose at ibrutinib response, then fell toward baseline at progression.

The CDR3 is 14 amino acids. Trimming removed 7 bases from V and 5 bases from J, with 15 bases in between. Germline V gene sequence: CDR1 SEHNR, CDR2 FQNEAQ (reference sequence). TCRdb's table, derived via immunoSEQ multiplex PCR, lists solely in-frame clones and lacks some. Of 150,000 or so clones listed, about 84% are singletons. The J gene is TRBJ1-5, the V gene TRBV7-9; D uncertain. The receptor was isolated from a human donor with chronic lymphocytic leukemia. The sample was PBMCs, taken after 36 months of ibrutinib treatment. In DNA, the CDR3 is TGTGCCAGCACTAGGTGGGATCCCCATCAGCCCCAGCATTTT. Protein sequence: CASTRWDPHQPQHF.